This TCR beta chain was captured by sequencing in a study of blood T cell repertoires in COVID-19. The overall study: Acute and convalescent COVID-19 samples came from the United States, Italy and Spain. PBMCs, B-cell-depleted T cells, or T cells provided the cDNA or gDNA that made up the material.

Germline assignment: CDR1 SQVTM and CDR2 ANQGSEA. Losses at the gene ends were 4 bases for V and 7 bases for J; bases not matched to a gene: 3. The CDR3 runs 13 residues. Authors' data handling: Cell counts per sample came from amplifying reference gene primers. Sequenced by immunoSEQ multiplex PCR; TCRdb stores in-frame clones only, minus some. For V, J and clone size, that table is used; D and trimming come from the DNA. The table lists about 76,000 clones, around 83% of them singletons. Input material: peripheral blood. This sequence joins TRBV29-1 and TRBJ2-1; 11 positions match TRBD2. The clonotype comes from a human donor in a cohort sampled during active COVID-19. CDR3 sequence reads: CSVVAGGPNEQFF. The CDR3 DNA reads TGCAGCGTTGTAGCGGGGGGGCCGAATGAGCAGTTCTTC.